A single sample gave rise to the 18 T cell receptor beta chains below, sequenced in a study of T-cell reconstitution after alpha-beta-depleted transplantation in children (dated by TCRdb to 2016 to 2017). The treatment or condition label here, explained by the study, means: allogeneic hematopoietic cell transplantation with graft depleted of TCRalphabeta T cells and CD19 B cells. What the work shows at the level of the full study, not this receptor alone: Hyperexpanded clone frequencies declined over subsequent months; after one year, T-cell counts and TCRbeta diversity were mostly attributed to newly produced T cells.

The library relied on PCR. Sequencing was performed on an Illumina HiSeq 2500. TCR libraries were prepared with molecular barcoding, using unique molecular identifiers to normalize TCRbeta repertoire quantification. TCRdb trimmed public reads at Q25 via fastp, called clones via MiXCR and kept in-frame beta chains. Rows with a matching CDR3 protein are joined into one entry that keeps the most common DNA and genes. In all, the sample holds fewer than 350,000 distinct CDR3 sequences, and approximately 7.3% of those were seen once. In total, the top ten clones hold around 10% of the sample. Antigens for these TCRs are unknown. The sequencing used peripheral blood, collected 360 days after TCRalphabeta/CD19-depleted stem cell transplant. The receptors shown here come from a female patient between 2 and 15 years old who had a stem cell transplant for Fanconi anemia, so the T cells may come from the graft donor.

As concerns this clonotype: A read error may be the cause here, since a much bigger clone is one base away. CDR3 nucleotides: TGCGCCAGCAGCCAGGTCAGGTCCCTCTGGGATGAGCTGTTCTTC. This translates into CASSQVRSLWDELFF. This sequence joins TRBV4-3 and TRBJ2-1; D remains unclear. The CDR3 consists of 15 residues. The germline V gene encodes CDR1 LGHNA and CDR2 YSLEER.

At least ten counts were recorded for this clonotype. V is TRBV9 and J is TRBJ1-1; 11 positions agree with TRBD1. There are 16 residues in the CDR3. Germline V lookup: CDR1 SGDLS, CDR2 YYNGEE. The V gene end was trimmed by 3 bases and the J gene end by 1 base; junction bases not matched to a gene: 5. As DNA, the CDR3 is TGTGCCAGCAGCGGAGGGACAGGGGGACGGAACACTGAAGCTTTCTTT. It specifies CASSGGTGGRNTEAFF.

This clonotype showed up just a few times. The chain combines TRBV13 with TRBJ2-2, with D hard to call. The CDR3 spans 14 residues. With 0 bases removed from V and 6 bases from J, the gap between germline ends came to 8 bases. From germline, CDR1 is PRHDT and CDR2 FYEKMQ (reference sequence). The CDR3 is CASSLGALSGELFF. DNA for the CDR3: TGTGCCAGCAGCTTAGGGGCGCTTTCCGGGGAGCTGTTTTTT. The full variable domain, with the rest looked up from reference TRBV13 and TRBJ2-2, is AAGVIQSPRHLIKEKRETATLKCYPIPRHDTVYWYQQGPGQDPQFLISFYEKMQSDKGSIPDRFSAQQFSDYHSELNMSSLELGDSALYFCASSLGALSGELFFGEGSRLTVL.

Only a few counts were recorded for this clonotype. This rearrangement joins TRBV7-8 to TRBJ1-2; D gene ambiguous. Trimming cost V 3 bases and J 3 bases, with 11 bases left between them. Germline V CDR1 and CDR2: SGHVS, FQNEAQ. The CDR3 length is 14 residues. CDR3 nucleotide sequence: TGTGCCAGCAGCTTCGAGGGTTGGGACTATGGCTACACCTTC. Encoded protein: CASSFEGWDYGYTF.

The sample holds many counts of this clonotype. The chain links TRBV7-3 to TRBJ2-2, with 8 bases that match TRBD2. The germline V gene encodes CDR1 SGHTA and CDR2 FQGTGA. V gave up 5 bases and J gave up 4 bases; unmatched junction bases: 6. The CDR3 contains 15 residues. CDR3 in DNA: TGTGCCAGCAGCCACCCCGGGACTAGCACCGGGGAGCTGTTTTTT. Translated, it gives CASSHPGTSTGELFF. Together with reference TRBV7-3 and TRBJ2-2, the CDR3 gives the full variable domain: GAGVSQTPSNKVTEKGKYVELRCDPISGHTALYWYRQSLGQGPEFLIYFQGTGAADDSGLPNDRFFAVRPEGSVSTLKIQRTERGDSAVYLCASSHPGTSTGELFFGEGSRLTVL.

This clonotype appeared many times. This chain joins TRBV7-9 and TRBJ2-3; no definite D call. Trimming took off 5 bases at V and 1 base at J, with 13 bases between the two ends. This CDR3 contains 15 residues. Germline V gene lookup returns CDR1 SEHNR and CDR2 FQNEAQ (reference sequence). The CDR3 nucleotides read TGTGCCAGCAGCCGATCCCTCGTCGGCACAGATACGCAGTATTTT. This sequence encodes CASSRSLVGTDTQYF.

This clonotype was detected many times. The chain recombines TRBV5-1 with TRBJ2-7; D may be TRBD1 (6 bases). V lost 3 bases and J 3 bases, leaving 13 bases between the germline ends. This CDR3 has 14 amino acids. CDR1 is SGHRS and CDR2 is YFSETQ in the germline V gene. DNA of the CDR3: TGCGCCAGCAGCTCGCAGGGGTTAGGCTACGAGCAGTACTTC. Translation gives CASSSQGLGYEQYF.

This clonotype was found many times. This chain connects TRBV6-2 or TRBV6-3 to TRBJ2-7; D is possibly TRBD2 (5 bases). The germline gives CDR1 MNHEY, CDR2 SVGEGT. V was clipped by 7 bases and J by 0 bases, with 16 bases between them. The CDR3 consists of 15 residues. CDR3 residues: CASTPGGESSYEQYF. The CDR3 DNA reads as TGTGCCAGCACCCCCGGTGGGGAGAGCTCCTACGAGCAGTACTTC.

The J gene is TRBJ1-4, the V gene TRBV5-1; perhaps TRBD1 as D (6 bases). CDR1 is SGHRS and CDR2 is YFSETQ in the germline V gene. This CDR3 region has 15 residues. V was shortened by 4 bases and J by 4 bases, with 14 bases between the two germline ends. The CDR3 here is CASSRRQAFNEKLFF. The CDR3 nucleotides are TGCGCCAGCAGCCGACGACAGGCCTTTAATGAAAAACTGTTTTTT.

This sequence joins TRBV14 and TRBJ2-1, with unresolved D. The germline CDR1 and CDR2 sequences are SGHDN and FVKESK. Trimming took off 0 bases at V and 7 bases at J, with 10 bases between the two ends. This CDR3 has 14 residues. CDR3 sequence reads: CASSQESVANEQFF. The CDR3 region has the DNA TGTGCCAGCAGCCAAGAGTCGGTTGCGAATGAGCAGTTCTTC.

V and J are TRBV7-9 and TRBJ2-7, with no clear D. The CDR3 contains 13 residues. The germline gives CDR1 SEHNR, CDR2 FQNEAQ (reference sequence). V was cut by 1 base and J by 3 bases, with 7 bases left in between. Here the CDR3 DNA reads TGTGCCAGCAGCTTAGACACAGTCTACGAGCAGTACTTC. Protein sequence: CASSLDTVYEQYF. Supplemented by reference TRBV7-9 and TRBJ2-7, the full variable domain reads DTGVSQNPRHKITKRGQNVTFRCDPISEHNRLYWYRQTLGQGPEFLTYFQNEAQLEKSRLLSDRFSAERPKGSFSTLEIQRTEQGDSAMYLCASSLDTVYEQYFGPGTRLTVT.

This clonotype turned up a few times. The gene calls are TRBV3-1 and TRBJ2-7, with TRBD1 identical over 7 bases. CDR1 LGHDT and CDR2 YNNKEL come from the germline V gene (reference sequence). The CDR3 contains 15 residues. V was pared by 4 bases and J by 2 bases, with 8 bases of the junction left unmatched. The CDR3 loop reads CASSLGTAPPYEQYF. CDR3 coding DNA: TGTGCCAGCAGCCTTGGGACAGCCCCTCCCTACGAGCAGTACTTC.

At least ten counts were recorded for this clonotype. J is TRBJ2-1 and V is TRBV5-1; 8 nucleotides match TRBD1. CDR3 size: 13 residues. The J segment lost 8 bases and the V segment lost 4 bases, leaving 5 bases of the junction unmatched. The germline gives CDR1 SGHRS, CDR2 YFSETQ. CDR3 nucleotides: TGCGCCAGCAGCCCGGACAGGGTCCATGAGCAGTTCTTC. This translates into CASSPDRVHEQFF. The variable domain in full, with the rest retrieved from reference TRBV5-1 and TRBJ2-1, is KAGVTQTPRYLIKTRGQQVTLSCSPISGHRSVSWYQQTPGQGLQFLFEYFSETQRNKGNFPGRFSGRQFSNSRSEMNVSTLELGDSALYLCASSPDRVHEQFFGPGTRLTVL.

Turning to this clonotype: This sequence may be a read error, since a much larger clone differs from it by one base. The chain recombines TRBV13 with TRBJ2-7; D not resolved. Germline CDR1 and CDR2: PRHDT and FYEKMQ (reference sequence). The CDR3 spans 13 residues. The CDR3 reads CASILGPSYEQYV. DNA for the CDR3: TGTGCCAGCATCTTAGGTCCGTCCTACGAGCAGTACGTC.

The table lists this clonotype with a few counts. J is TRBJ1-1 and V is TRBV4-3; D call uncertain. The CDR3 contains 11 residues. CDR1 is LGHNA and CDR2 is YSLEER in the germline V gene. Trimming took off 8 bases at V and 7 bases at J, with 11 bases between the two ends. CDR3: CASQREGEAFF. The CDR3, as DNA: TGCGCCAGCCAAAGGGAGGGTGAAGCTTTCTTT.

At least ten counts were recorded for this clonotype. The V gene is TRBV12-3 or TRBV12-4, the J gene TRBJ2-7, with TRBD1 matching over 10 bases. V lost 6 bases to trimming and J lost 2 bases; unmatched junction nucleotides: 7. CDR3 length: 15 residues. The CDR3 DNA reads as TGTGCCAGCAGCCAAACCGGGACAGGGGCCTACGAGCAGTACTTC. It codes for CASSQTGTGAYEQYF.

This clonotype was seen ten or more times. CDR3 amino acids: CASSQVDLGLAGVASKFF. Here the CDR3 DNA reads TGCGCCAGCAGCCAAGTAGACTTAGGACTAGCGGGTGTCGCCTCGAAGTTCTTC. The V and J genes are TRBV4-1 and TRBJ2-1; 11 nucleotides match TRBD2. Per the germline V gene, CDR1 is MGHRA and CDR2 is YSYEKL. The CDR3 runs 18 residues. V lost 1 base, J lost 14 bases, and 19 bases stayed unmatched.

This clonotype appeared many times. J is TRBJ2-5 and V is TRBV25-1; D might be TRBD1 (6 bases). The germline CDR1 and CDR2 sequences are MGHDK and SYGVNS. V was shortened by 3 bases and J by 3 bases, with 11 bases between the two germline ends. This CDR3 is 14 amino acids long. The CDR3 DNA is TGTGCCAGCAGTGAGAACTACAGGGAAGAGACCCAGTACTTC. Its protein is CASSENYREETQYF.